This T cell receptor beta chain was identified in a study of cytomegalovirus exposure and HLA in healthy donors. CDR3 size: 13 residues. Per germline, CDR1 SGDLS and CDR2 YYNGEE. V was clipped by 0 bases and J by 7 bases, with 7 bases between them. PCR amplification relied on 60 Vbeta primers (plus 13 Jbeta primers). TCRdb's table, derived via immunoSEQ multiplex PCR, lists solely in-frame clones and lacks some. Altogether some 180,000 clones are present, about 77% being singletons, with the ten largest covering 2% to 3%. The receptor was isolated from a woman aged 25 to 45 in good health and CMV-seropositive. Sequenced: PBMCs. V is TRBV9 and J is TRBJ2-2; D is ambiguous. CDR3 region: CASSVGMSGELFF. The DNA for the CDR3 is TGTGCCAGCAGCGTAGGTATGAGCGGGGAGCTGTTTTTT. Using reference TRBV9 and TRBJ2-2 for the parts outside the CDR3, the full variable domain is DSGVTQTPKHLITATGQRVTLRCSPRSGDLSVYWYQQSLDQGLQFLIQYYNGEERAKGNILERFSAQQFPDLHSELNLSSLELGDSALYFCASSVGMSGELFFGEGSRLTVL.